This paragraph reports one T cell receptor (beta chain). Its binding antigen is unknown. No per-base quality is available; no much larger clone lies one base away. The CDR3, cysteine through phenylalanine, is 15 amino acids long. Of the read, only the CDR3 DNA is kept; its 45 bases are in frame from base 1. The germline ends are 11 bases apart after V is trimmed by 0 bases and J by 4 bases. For CDR1 and CDR2, the germline V gene lists SGDLS and YYNGEE. The record originates from a study of shared T cell receptors in the human thymus (dated by TCRdb to the early 2020s). A note on the overall study: The study examined how the human thymus generates shared, self-reactive T-cell receptor alpha chains.

The library was prepared using the immunoSEQ multiplex PCR assay. Held by TCRdb, this immuneACCESS table contains in-frame sequences only and omits some clones. Under half of the omission traces to an unresolved V gene where checked; the cause of the rest is unknown. In this sample the table shows 630,000 or so clones, around 87% of which occur a single time. The ten most abundant clones make up 0.0094% of the sample. The data also belong to a second study, concerning human thymus T cells. As described in the second report: The donors were immunologically healthy infants in Finland who had open corrective cardiac surgery for congenital heart defects. The thymus tissue came from surgical resects taken out during corrective cardiac surgery. Biased V and J gene segment usage appeared to be present in both thymic and peripheral blood repertoires. Highly overlapping thymic TCR repertoires among unrelated individuals were reported in the related research. TCR alpha and beta repertoires from fewer than ten infant thymus samples and a few related peripheral blood samples were characterized in the study. The infant donors were roughly 7 to 244 days old, and the cohort included six or seven males and two females. After being mechanically released from the tissue, thymocytes were kept at -70 degrees C in pellets of about 8.5-32 million cells. Genomic DNA was extracted from frozen cell pellets with a QIAsymphony instrument. TCRB and TCRAD loci were amplified from a standardized quantity of quality-controlled genomic DNA using the immunoSEQ multiplex PCR assay. The amplicons spanned the V(D)J region and were long enough to cover the CDR3 and allow V and J genes to be identified. Through the commercial immunoSEQ service, the amplicons were sequenced on an Illumina platform. Primer bias and sequencing errors were corrected using previously described methods, and TCRAD and TCRB definitions followed the IMGT database. The repertoires were analysed using immunoSEQ Analyzer 3.0 and VDJTools for basic statistics, V/J segment usage, diversity estimates, rarefaction and pairwise overlap. Chao1, ChaoE, Efron-Thisted, Shannon and inverse Simpson indices were used to estimate diversity, which was also estimated on datasets down-sampled to the smallest sample. Repertoire overlap was determined by strict matching of CDR3 nucleotide sequence, V gene and J gene, and Jaccard-based multidimensional scaling clustering was applied. On average, thymus samples gave 750,000 to 1,000,000 unique TCRB clonotypes, whereas blood samples gave about 84,000.

The sample consisted of thymocytes. The chain links TRBV9 with TRBJ1-3, with the D gene uncertain. The receptor was isolated from a boy younger than two with a congenital heart defect. Donor details come from another sample of the same person, matched by shared clones. CDR3 reads: CASSVGRLGGNTIYF. Here is the DNA: TGTGCCAGCAGCGTAGGGAGGTTGGGGGGAAACACCATATATTTT.